The present T cell receptor beta chain was sequenced within a study of tumor and adjacent non-tumor tissue in lung cancer. Comments on this clonotype: At one end, the junction sequence differs from germline, possibly due to a read error.

RNA was extracted from bulk tissue without any cell sorting. TCRbeta libraries were built with three rounds of nested PCR, modified from ARM-PCR. Each CDR3 protein gets one entry after TCRdb re-called the multiplex PCR reads with MiXCR. The table has about 76,000 distinct CDR3 sequences, under 70% seen once; the top ten hold approximately 12%. The CDR3 is 18 residues long. Germline CDR1 is MGHRA and CDR2 is YSYEKL. The TCR originated in a woman aged 70-85 years with non-small cell lung cancer. What was sequenced was lung tumor tissue. This chain links TRBV4-1 with TRBJ2-2; maybe TRBD2 (6 bases). The CDR3 region is CASSQVFRDSGNIGELFF. As DNA, the CDR3 is TGCGCCAGCAGCCAAGTCTTTCGGGACTCGGGGAACATCGGGGAGCTGTTTTTT.